Sequencing of this T cell receptor (beta chain) was carried out in a study of shared clonotypes between healthy human individuals. Across the study: Donors were a couple of women and a few men aged 18 to 49.

To note about this clone: Its antigen is not identified.

Regarding the study as a whole: The study found lower generation probabilities in non-shared clonotypes than in those shared by all four donors. A few donors had 4% to 5% of their naive CD4 clonotypes in common.

With V trimmed by 4 bases and J by 6 bases, 9 bases remained unmatched. CDR3 length: 15 amino acids. Germline CDR1 and CDR2: SEHNR and FQNEAQ (reference sequence). Investigators divided CD4+ cells into CD45RA+ naive and CD45RA-negative memory subsets. The assay was immunoSEQ multiplex PCR, and TCRdb's table has in-frame clones only and misses some. The repertoire consists of around 1 million clones, with around three quarters occurring once and the leading ten covering nearly 1.5%. The TCR comes from a man between 18 and 29 years old in good health. V and J are TRBV7-9 and TRBJ1-5; 7 bases match TRBD1. Sequenced input: memory CD4+ T cells sorted from blood. The subset here: CD45RA-negative fraction. In nucleotides, the CDR3 is TGTGCCAGCAGCTCCGATACAGGGGAACGTCAGCCCCAGCATTTT. Protein product: CASSSDTGERQPQHF.